The present entry profiles one TCR beta chain with its context. This sample stems from a study of blood T cell repertoires in COVID-19. Participant-reported clinical history was the basis for cohort assignment. Sequencing was performed with immunoSEQ multiplex PCR; in TCRdb, only in-frame clones are kept and a portion is missing. The table includes 150,000 or so clones, roughly 89% detected once. There are 15 residues in the CDR3. Looked up from germline, CDR1 is LGHNA and CDR2 is YSLEER. V was shortened by 0 bases and J by 2 bases, with 11 bases between the two germline ends. The clonotype originates from a man aged 50-60 years who had recovered from COVID-19. Material: PBMCs or T cells enriched from blood (not recorded which). The rearrangement uses TRBV4-3 and TRBJ2-7, with D possibly matching TRBD2 (6 bases). CDR3 nucleotide sequence: TGCGCCAGCAGCCAAGATAACGGGACTCCCTACGAGCAGTACTTC. Protein product: CASSQDNGTPYEQYF.